This T cell receptor beta chain was recovered during a study of identical twins. Findings of the study overall: Partial confounding of zero-insertion analyses by invariant MAIT and iNKT cells was possible. In monozygotic twins, models underestimated the sharing of out-of-frame TCR alpha.

TCRdb recomputed calls from the 5' RACE reads with MiXCR, one row per CDR3 protein. The table shows around 490,000 distinct CDR3 sequences, with roughly an eighth occurring only once. CDR1 DFQATT and CDR2 SNEGSKA come from the germline V gene (reference sequence). The CDR3 is made up of 11 amino acids. Notes on this clonotype: Its antigen remains unidentified. A read error may produce the germline difference seen at one junction end.

A further study also used this sample, focusing on yellow fever vaccine responses in identical twins.

The sample taken for sequencing was CD4+ T cells sorted from blood. This sequence was found in a woman younger than 35 in good health. V is TRBV20-1 and J is TRBJ2-5; 9 bases are shared with TRBD2. The CDR3 protein is CSAREAGGRNF. CDR3 DNA: TGCAGTGCTAGGGAGGCGGGGGGGCGAAACTTC.